The entry below describes one TCR beta chain. The data derive from a study of blood T cell repertoires in COVID-19. On the study more broadly: Some COVID-19 samples were acute and others convalescent; all came from the United States, Italy and Spain. Sources were T cells, B-cell-depleted T cells, or PBMCs; the material itself was cDNA or gDNA.

In the source study's methods: Counts of nucleated cells, estimated from reference gene primer amplification, were obtained. The protocol was immunoSEQ multiplex PCR, while the TCRdb copy is restricted to in-frame clones and leaves out a portion. V and J calls plus clone size are reproduced from that table; the DNA served to infer D and trimming. The table includes roughly 120,000 clones, about 85% detected once. Deletions cut 4 bases from V and 0 bases from J, with 11 bases between. The CDR3 extends over 15 amino acids. CDR1 and CDR2 (germline): MNHEY, SMNVEV (reference sequence). The TCR was taken from a human donor in a cohort sampled during active COVID-19. The sequencing sample was made of peripheral blood. The chain combines TRBV27 with TRBJ2-3, with TRBD2 as a possible D gene (7 bases). CDR3 DNA sequence: TGTGCCAGCAGTTGGGCGGGGGCGAGCACAGATACGCAGTATTTT. This sequence encodes CASSWAGASTDTQYF.